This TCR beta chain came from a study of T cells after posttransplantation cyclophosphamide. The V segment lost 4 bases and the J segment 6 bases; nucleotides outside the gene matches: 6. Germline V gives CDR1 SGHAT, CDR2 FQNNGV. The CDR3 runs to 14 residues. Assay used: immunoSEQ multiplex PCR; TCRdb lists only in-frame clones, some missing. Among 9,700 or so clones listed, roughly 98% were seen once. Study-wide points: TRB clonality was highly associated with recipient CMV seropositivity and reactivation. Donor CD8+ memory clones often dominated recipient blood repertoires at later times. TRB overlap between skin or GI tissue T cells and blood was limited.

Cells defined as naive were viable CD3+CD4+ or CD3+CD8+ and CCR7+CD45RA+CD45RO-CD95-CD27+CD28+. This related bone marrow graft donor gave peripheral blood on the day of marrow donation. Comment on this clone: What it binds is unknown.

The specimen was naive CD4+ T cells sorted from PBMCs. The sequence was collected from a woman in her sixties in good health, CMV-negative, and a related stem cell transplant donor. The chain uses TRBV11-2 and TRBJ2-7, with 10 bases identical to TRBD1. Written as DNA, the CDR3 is TGTGCCAGCAGCTATAGGACAGGGGGGGGCGAGCAGTACTTC. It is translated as CASSYRTGGGEQYF.